These T cell receptor beta chains were read from a single sample in a study of blood T cell repertoires in COVID-19. TCRdb's table, derived via immunoSEQ multiplex PCR, lists solely in-frame clones and lacks some. The sample holds 200,000 to 250,000 clones, around nine tenths seen once. The material sequenced was PBMCs or T cells enriched from blood (not recorded which). The receptor source for this set is a woman aged 25 to 39 who had been exposed to COVID-19. The CDR3 runs from the conserved cysteine through the conserved F or W. D genes are given only for firm matches.

CDR3 protein | J gene | V gene | D gene
CAWAGGPNQPQHF | TRBJ1-5 | TRBV30 | TRBD1
CAASTGLVGSYEQYF | TRBJ2-7 | TRBV6-5 | TRBD2
CASSIVGRNNQPQHF | TRBJ1-5 | TRBV19 | NA
CASSVLGGSYYEQYF | TRBJ2-7 | TRBV2 | TRBD2
CASSQVAVPANTGELFF | TRBJ2-2 | TRBV4-1 | NA
CAWSPNYGYTF | TRBJ1-2 | TRBV30 | NA
CASSQTQGNEKLFF | TRBJ1-4 | TRBV5-1 | TRBD1
CASSVAGRTDTQYF | TRBJ2-3 | TRBV25-1 | NA
CASSHHNTEAFF | TRBJ1-1 | TRBV3-1/TRBV3-2 | NA
CASSYRGLYEQYF | TRBJ2-7 | TRBV5-6 | NA
CASSETRTGWSQPQHF | TRBJ1-5 | TRBV10-2 | TRBD1
CASSATAGASSYEQYF | TRBJ2-7 | TRBV9 | TRBD2
CASSQTTGHGGNTIYF | TRBJ1-3 | TRBV7-9 | NA
CASSPREGVLTEAFF | TRBJ1-1 | TRBV5-1 | NA
CASSEEGGNDKPQHF | TRBJ1-5 | TRBV2 | NA
CASSPGTSSEQFF | TRBJ2-1 | TRBV5-1 | TRBD2
CASSPQEGVAGELFF | TRBJ2-2 | TRBV4-1 | NA
CASSLGSSPTNEKLFF | TRBJ1-4 | TRBV7-9 | NA
CASSLSLANTGELFF | TRBJ2-2 | TRBV7-6 | NA
CASSQGGAKENIQYF | TRBJ2-4 | TRBV28 | TRBD2
CASERRNYNSPLHF | TRBJ1-6 | TRBV23-1 | NA
CASSIDNSGPSTDTQYF | TRBJ2-3 | TRBV19 | NA
CASSQVSRGGEAFF | TRBJ1-1 | TRBV3-1/TRBV3-2 | NA
CASSQTGFAKNIQYF | TRBJ2-4 | TRBV5-8 | TRBD1
CASSPGDRTLGTEAFF | TRBJ1-1 | TRBV7-9 | TRBD1
CASSLKGRDRGNTIYF | TRBJ1-3 | TRBV5-6 | TRBD1
CASSYTGTGYEQYF | TRBJ2-7 | TRBV5-1 | TRBD1
CASSLMSVNEQFF | TRBJ2-1 | TRBV5-1 | NA
CASMRVRKVDNEQFF | TRBJ2-1 | TRBV2 | NA